The 24 T cell receptor beta chains presented below share a single source sample, sequenced in a study of blood T cell repertoires in COVID-19. Here immunoSEQ multiplex PCR was the method, and the copy in TCRdb shows in-frame clones only, minus some. The sample has more than 300,000 clones, around 87% seen once; the top ten hold 1.9%. The sequenced sample consisted of PBMCs or T cells enriched from blood (not recorded which). The source of these receptors is a middle-aged man in a cohort exposed to, infected with or recovered from COVID-19 (not recorded which).

The table lists this clone with a count of one. The chain links TRBV10-3 to TRBJ2-7; 8 nucleotides line up with TRBD1. The germline CDR1 and CDR2 sequences are ENHRY and SYGVKD. J was trimmed by 6 bases and V by 4 bases; bases with no gene match: 11. The CDR3 sequence is 15 residues long. The CDR3 region has the DNA TGTGCCATCAGTGCTTCCGGACAGGGAGGAGGCGAGCAGTACTTC. Amino acid sequence: CAISASGQGGGEQYF.

The chain is built from TRBV11-2 and TRBJ1-4, with D possibly being TRBD1 (6 bases). Germline loops: CDR1 SGHAT, CDR2 FQNNGV. The germline V and J ends were trimmed by 4 bases and 8 bases, with 17 bases remaining between them. The CDR3 spans 15 residues. The CDR3 region is CASSSLTGPGEKLFF. CDR3 nucleotide sequence: TGTGCCAGCAGCTCCTTGACAGGACCGGGGGAAAAACTGTTTTTT.

The chain recombines TRBV21-1 with TRBJ1-6. TRBV21-1 is deemed a pseudogene. This CDR3 is 15 amino acids long. The DNA of the CDR3 is TGTGCCAGGATCCCGGTAGGCGGAGATAATTCACCCCTCCACTTT. It yields the protein CARIPVGGDNSPLHF.

The chain is built from TRBV6-6 and TRBJ2-7; 10 nucleotides agree with TRBD2. With 2 bases clipped from V and 6 bases from J, the junction kept 7 bases outside the gene matches. The CDR3 has 15 residues. Germline V lookup: CDR1 MNHNY, CDR2 SVGAGI (reference sequence). The CDR3 nucleotides are TGTGCCAGCAGTTACCAGTTAGCGGGAGGCGGCGAGCAGTACTTC. Its protein product is CASSYQLAGGGEQYF.

The chain recombines TRBV3-1 (or the pseudogene TRBV3-2) with TRBJ2-7; 12 bases are a match to TRBD2. J was trimmed by 3 bases and V by 1 base; bases with no gene match: 7. Germline CDR1 and CDR2: LGHDT and YNNKEL (reference sequence). This CDR3 spans 17 amino acids. The CDR3 protein is CASSQATGLAGIYEQYF. The CDR3 region has the DNA TGTGCCAGCAGCCAAGCAACTGGACTAGCGGGAATCTACGAGCAGTACTTC.

A single count supports this clone. The chain has TRBV6-6 and TRBJ2-7; the D is unclear. The CDR3 runs to 12 residues. Germline values: CDR1 MNHNY, CDR2 SVGAGI (reference sequence). Trimming removed 0 bases at V and 7 bases at J, with 7 bases between. CDR3 in amino acids: CASSYSSGEQYF. CDR3 nucleotides: TGTGCCAGCAGTTACTCGTCCGGGGAGCAGTACTTC.

A single count supports this clone. V usage is TRBV5-4 and J usage is TRBJ1-2, with 9 nucleotides matching TRBD1. Germline V gene sequence: CDR1 SGHNT, CDR2 YYREEE (reference sequence). V shed 3 bases and J 6 bases; nucleotides not matched to a gene: 0. The CDR3 length is 12 residues. This CDR3 reads CASSWDRDGYTF. CDR3 nucleotides: TGTGCCAGCAGCTGGGACAGGGATGGCTACACCTTC.

This clone occurred a few times. The V gene is TRBV27, the J gene TRBJ1-2, with 10 bases lining up with TRBD1. Germline CDR1 reads MNHEY; CDR2 reads SMNVEV (reference sequence). This CDR3 spans 15 amino acids. The V and J ends lost 5 bases and 8 bases, in that order; junction bases with no gene match: 11. CDR3 sequence reads: CASSPRDRGRRGYTF. In DNA, the CDR3 is TGTGCCAGCAGTCCCCGGGACAGGGGTCGGCGGGGCTACACCTTC.

V usage is TRBV2 and J usage is TRBJ1-5, with 8 positions matching TRBD1. Germline V CDR1 and CDR2: SNHLY, FYNNEI. The length of the CDR3 is 13 residues. V dropped 8 bases and J dropped 2; count of bases not matched to a gene: 2. The CDR3, as DNA: TGTGCCAGCGGGGGACAGGGCAATCAGCCCCAGCATTTT. Translation: CASGGQGNQPQHF. Combining the CDR3 with reference TRBV2 and TRBJ1-5 gives the whole variable domain EPEVTQTPSHQVTQMGQEVILRCVPISNHLYFYWYRQILGQKVEFLVSFYNNEISEKSEIFDDQFSVERPDGSNFTLKIRSTKLEDSAMYFCASGGQGNQPQHFGDGTRLSIL.

The count of this clone is one. DNA for the CDR3: TGTGCCAGCAGTTATCAGGGACAATCACCCCTCCACTTT. It is translated as CASSYQGQSPLHF. The gene calls are TRBV6-5 and TRBJ1-6; D might be TRBD1 (6 bases). This CDR3 is 13 amino acids long. With 3 bases removed from V and 10 bases from J, the gap between germline ends came to 10 bases. Germline lookup yields CDR1 MNHEY and CDR2 SVGAGI.

The rearrangement joins TRBV6-5 to TRBJ1-6; possibly TRBD1 for D (6 bases). The CDR3 loop spans 15 amino acids. Trimming took off 6 bases at V and 5 bases at J, with 14 bases between the two ends. Per the germline V gene, CDR1 is MNHEY and CDR2 is SVGAGI. In nucleotides, the CDR3 is TGTGCCAGCAGACGCACCGACAGGAATAATTCACCCCTCCACTTT. The encoded protein is CASRRTDRNNSPLHF.

The chain couples TRBV27 to TRBJ2-5, with 11 bases lining up with TRBD1. Germline V gene data show CDR1 as MNHEY and CDR2 as SMNVEV (reference sequence). V lost 5 bases and J lost 4; bases outside the gene matches: 6. CDR3 length: 15 residues. Here the CDR3 DNA reads TGTGCCAGCAGTACCGGGACAGGGGGGCGAGAGACCCAGTACTTC. This gives the protein CASSTGTGGRETQYF.

This chain connects TRBV5-1 to TRBJ2-1, with 10 bases matching TRBD2. Germline V gives CDR1 SGHRS, CDR2 YFSETQ. V shed 3 bases and J 12 bases; nucleotides not matched to a gene: 18. The CDR3 has 17 residues. In nucleotides, the CDR3 is TGCGCCAGCAGCTCTGGAGTAGCGGGAGGTCTCCATTCTAGGCAGTTCTTC. This codes for CASSSGVAGGLHSRQFF. Looking up the rest from reference TRBV5-1 and TRBJ2-1 gives the full variable domain: KAGVTQTPRYLIKTRGQQVTLSCSPISGHRSVSWYQQTPGQGLQFLFEYFSETQRNKGNFPGRFSGRQFSNSRSEMNVSTLELGDSALYLCASSSGVAGGLHSRQFFGPGTRLTVL.

The rearrangement joins TRBV9 to TRBJ2-5; the D gene is possibly TRBD1 (6 bases). CDR3 size: 13 residues. Germline loops: CDR1 SGDLS, CDR2 YYNGEE. V was cut by 4 bases and J by 7 bases, with 14 bases left in between. The CDR3 DNA follows: TGTGCCAGCAGCAAACAGGGTACTGGGACCCAGTACTTC. Residues: CASSKQGTGTQYF.

A single count supports this clone. The chain joins TRBV18 to TRBJ2-7, with a tentative D call TRBD2 (6 bases). The CDR3 contains 15 residues. V was pared by 0 bases and J by 3 bases, with 12 bases between. Germline V CDR1 and CDR2: KGHSH, LQKENI. This CDR3 reads CASSPPSSEIYEQYF. CDR3 coding DNA: TGTGCCAGCTCACCACCGTCTAGCGAAATCTACGAGCAGTACTTC. Complete variable domain (other parts from reference TRBV18 and TRBJ2-7): NAGVMQNPRHLVRRRGQEARLRCSPMKGHSHVYWYRQLPEEGLKFMVYLQKENIIDESGMPKERFSAEFPKEGPSILRIQQVVRGDSAAYFCASSPPSSEIYEQYFGPGTRLTVT.

This clone was found once. V and J are TRBV6-5 and TRBJ2-2; D remains unclear. The germline V and J ends were trimmed by 2 bases and 4 bases, with 8 bases remaining between them. Germline V CDR1 and CDR2: MNHEY, SVGAGI. This CDR3 comprises 14 residues. CDR3 bases: TGTGCCAGCAGTTACACCTCCGGCACCGGGGAGCTGTTTTTT. Translation: CASSYTSGTGELFF.

The rearrangement links TRBV5-1 to TRBJ2-3; 15 nucleotides line up with TRBD2. This CDR3 is built from 15 residues. Germline loops: CDR1 SGHRS, CDR2 YFSETQ. The J segment lost 9 bases and the V segment lost 0 bases, leaving 2 bases of the junction unmatched. The chain's CDR3 is CASSLEGTSGRTQYF. For the CDR3, the DNA is TGCGCCAGCAGCTTGGAAGGGACTAGCGGGAGGACGCAGTATTTT.

The J gene is TRBJ2-1, the V gene TRBV27, with TRBD2 identical over 12 bases. The ends lost 7 bases at V and 7 bases at J; junction bases unmatched: 8. The CDR3 has 15 amino acids. Looked up from germline, CDR1 is MNHEY and CDR2 is SMNVEV (reference sequence). As DNA, the CDR3 is TGTGCCAGCACCCTCCTAGCGGGAGGGCCTAATGAGCAGTTCTTC. Its translation: CASTLLAGGPNEQFF.

The chain uses TRBV28 and TRBJ2-7; D is unclear. The ends were cut back, 5 bases at V and 9 bases at J, with 11 bases in the middle. Germline V gene sequence: CDR1 MDHEN, CDR2 SYDVKM. The CDR3 spans 11 residues. CDR3: CASSDKRRQYF. CDR3 coding DNA: TGTGCCAGCAGTGATAAGAGGAGGCAGTACTTC.

The V call is TRBV7-3, the J call TRBJ1-1; no firm D call. Germline V CDR1 and CDR2: SGHTA, FQGTGA. V was shortened by 1 base and J by 0 bases, with 6 bases between the two germline ends. The CDR3 consists of 14 residues. CDR3 sequence (DNA): TGTGCCAGCAGCTTAAGGGCAGTGAACACTGAAGCTTTCTTT. Translating gives CASSLRAVNTEAFF.

This sequence joins TRBV7-8 and TRBJ2-2, with 11 bases aligning to TRBD2. Germline CDR1 reads SGHVS; CDR2 reads FQNEAQ. CDR3 size: 16 residues. V shed 2 bases and J 6 bases; nucleotides not matched to a gene: 5. CDR3 sequence reads: CASSLTSGSFAGELFF. DNA for the CDR3: TGTGCCAGCAGCTTAACTAGCGGGAGTTTTGCCGGGGAGCTGTTTTTT.

With regard to this clone: Different DNA sequences within this sample yield the same CDR3. The rearrangement links TRBV5-1 to TRBJ1-2; 7 bases match TRBD1. Germline CDR1 SGHRS, CDR2 YFSETQ. This CDR3 contains 13 residues. V was clipped by 0 bases and J by 4 bases; unmatched bases: 0. The CDR3 spells CASSLAGGYGYTF. CDR3 bases: TGCGCCAGCAGCTTGGCAGGGGGCTATGGCTACACCTTC.

This chain connects TRBV10-3 to TRBJ2-7, with TRBD2 matching over 8 bases. The CDR3 is made up of 18 amino acids. The V and J ends lost 0 bases and 4 bases, in that order; junction bases with no gene match: 14. The germline V gene has CDR1 ENHRY and CDR2 SYGVKD. CDR3 coding DNA: TGTGCCATCAGTGAGTCGAGGGTACTAGCGGAACCCCGGTACGAGCAGTACTTC. It is translated as CAISESRVLAEPRYEQYF.

This chain links TRBV30 with TRBJ2-7; D not resolved. CDR1 and CDR2 from the germline V gene are GTSNPN and SVGIG (reference sequence). The V and J ends lost 2 bases and 2 bases respectively, with 7 bases between them. CDR3 length equals 12 residues. The CDR3 loop is CAWSTRTYEQYF. The CDR3 DNA reads as TGTGCCTGGAGTACCAGAACCTACGAGCAGTACTTC.